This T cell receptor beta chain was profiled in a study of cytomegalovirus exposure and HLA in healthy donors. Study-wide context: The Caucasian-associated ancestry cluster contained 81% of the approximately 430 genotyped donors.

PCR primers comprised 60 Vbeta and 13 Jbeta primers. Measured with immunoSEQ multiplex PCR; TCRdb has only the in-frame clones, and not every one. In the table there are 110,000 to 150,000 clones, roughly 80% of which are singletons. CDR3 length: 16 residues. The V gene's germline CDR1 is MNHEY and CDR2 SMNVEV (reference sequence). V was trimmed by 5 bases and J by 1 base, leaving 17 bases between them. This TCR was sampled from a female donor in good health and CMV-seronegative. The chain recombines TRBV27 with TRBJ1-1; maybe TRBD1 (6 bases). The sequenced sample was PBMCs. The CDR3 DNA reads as TGTGCCAGCAGTCATACGCCGGGAGGGGGGAACACTGAAGCTTTCTTT. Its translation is CASSHTPGGGNTEAFF.